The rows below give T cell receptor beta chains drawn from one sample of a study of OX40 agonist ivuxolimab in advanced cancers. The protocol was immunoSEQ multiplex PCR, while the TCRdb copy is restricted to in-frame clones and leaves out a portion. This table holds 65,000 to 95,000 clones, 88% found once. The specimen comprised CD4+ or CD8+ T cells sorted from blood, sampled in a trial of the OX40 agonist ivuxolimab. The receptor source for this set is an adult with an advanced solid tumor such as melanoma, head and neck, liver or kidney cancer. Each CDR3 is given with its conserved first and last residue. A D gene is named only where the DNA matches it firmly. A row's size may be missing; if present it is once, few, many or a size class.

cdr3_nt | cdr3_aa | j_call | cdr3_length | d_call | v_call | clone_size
TGTGCCAGCTCACTTCAGGACGGCAATCAGCCCCAGCATTTT | CASSLQDGNQPQHF | TRBJ1-5 | 14 | . | TRBV18 | .
TGTGCCAGCTCACCACCAGAAGATTACGAGCAGTACTTC | CASSPPEDYEQYF | TRBJ2-7 | 13 | . | TRBV18 | .
TGTGCGACCGGGGAGGCGGAGATTAACTATGGCTACACCTTC | CATGEAEINYGYTF | TRBJ1-2 | 14 | . | TRBV7-8 | .
TGTGCCAGCTCACCACCCGTATCGTGGGGGGGCCGAACAGATACGCAGTATTTT | CASSPPVSWGGRTDTQYF | TRBJ2-3 | 18 | . | TRBV18 | .
TGCGCCAGCAGCTCGAGAAAACGCCAATTAGATAATCGCCAAGAGACCCAGTACTTC | CASSSRKRQLDNRQETQYF | TRBJ2-5 | 19 | . | TRBV5-1 | .
TGTGCCAGCAGACGGGGGGGGAACGAGCAGTACTTC | CASRRGGNEQYF | TRBJ2-7 | 12 | TRBD2 | TRBV6-5 | .
TGTGCCAGTACCCCCCCGGGACGGGCTTCACCCCTCCACTTT | CASTPPGRASPLHF | TRBJ1-6 | 14 | . | TRBV19 | once
TGTGCCAGCAGTGAAATGAGGTCTGGAAACACCATATATTTT | CASSEMRSGNTIYF | TRBJ1-3 | 14 | . | TRBV2 | .
TGTGCCAGCAGTACCCCGGAGACTGAAGCTTTCTTT | CASSTPETEAFF | TRBJ1-1 | 12 | . | TRBV28 | .
TGTGCCAGCTCACCGAGAGGGTTTGGCTACACCTTC | CASSPRGFGYTF | TRBJ1-2 | 12 | . | TRBV18 | .
TGTGCCAGCAGCACCCGGGACAGGGCCGACTATGGCTACACCTTC | CASSTRDRADYGYTF | TRBJ1-2 | 15 | TRBD1 | TRBV7-9 | .
TGTGCCAGCAGCCTGGGACAGGGGGTGAACACTGAAGCTTTCTTT | CASSLGQGVNTEAFF | TRBJ1-1 | 15 | TRBD1 | TRBV5-4 | .
TGCGCCAGCAGCCAAGATCTTGGGGACACAACCTACGAGCAGTACTTC | CASSQDLGDTTYEQYF | TRBJ2-7 | 16 | . | TRBV4-1 | .
TGCGCCAGCAGATCCCAGGGTTCTAGCACTGAAGCTTTCTTT | CASRSQGSSTEAFF | TRBJ1-1 | 14 | . | TRBV5-1 | few
TGTGCCAGCAGTTACTCCCGGCAGTACGGGGAGCTGTTTTTT | CASSYSRQYGELFF | TRBJ2-2 | 14 | . | TRBV6-5 | .
TGTGCCAGCAGTGGAGACCCCACAATCCAGGGGGACTATGGCTACACCTTC | CASSGDPTIQGDYGYTF | TRBJ1-2 | 17 | TRBD1 | TRBV2 | .
TGTGCCAGTAGCCAGTCAGATACGCAGTATTTT | CASSQSDTQYF | TRBJ2-3 | 11 | . | TRBV19 | .
TGTGCCAGCCGGGGGGGGACAGAGAGCGAAAAACTGTTTTTT | CASRGGTESEKLFF | TRBJ1-4 | 14 | TRBD1 | TRBV6-6 | .
TGTGCCAGCAGTCAAAAAGAGACCCAGTACTTC | CASSQKETQYF | TRBJ2-5 | 11 | . | TRBV6-1 | few
TGTGCCAGCAGTTTAAGGGGTCGCGATCAGCCCCAGCATTTT | CASSLRGRDQPQHF | TRBJ1-5 | 14 | . | TRBV27 | .
TGCGCCAGCAGGCGGGCAACTAATGAAAAACTGTTTTTT | CASRRATNEKLFF | TRBJ1-4 | 13 | . | TRBV5-1 | .
TGTGCCAGCAGCCGCGGGACAGGGGACAATGAAAAACTGTTTTTT | CASSRGTGDNEKLFF | TRBJ1-4 | 15 | TRBD1 | TRBV7-9 | .
TGTGCCAGCAGACGTATCCAGATCGGTACGGAGCCCCTCCACTTT | CASRRIQIGTEPLHF | TRBJ1-6 | 15 | . | TRBV7-8 | .
TGTGCCAGTAGTATCCGGACAGTTCCAACGATCTCTGGAAACACCATATATTTT | CASSIRTVPTISGNTIYF | TRBJ1-3 | 18 | . | TRBV19 | .
TGTGCCAGTAGTATTGGGAGATACTCTGGAAACACCATATATTTT | CASSIGRYSGNTIYF | TRBJ1-3 | 15 | . | TRBV19 | .
TGTGCCAGCAGCTTAGGGCAGTCTTCGGGCACAGATACGCAGTATTTT | CASSLGQSSGTDTQYF | TRBJ2-3 | 16 | . | TRBV7-9 | .
TGTGCCAGCAGCCGCCGGCCGAGGGACGGGTCCCTCCACTTT | CASSRRPRDGSLHF | TRBJ1-6 | 14 | . | TRBV7-3 | .
TGTGCCAGTAGTGCGACAGGGAACACTGAAGCTTTCTTT | CASSATGNTEAFF | TRBJ1-1 | 13 | . | TRBV19 | .